The TCR beta chain described here comes from a study of blood T cell repertoires in COVID-19. The CDR3 has 18 residues. Germline V CDR1 and CDR2: SGDLS, YYNGEE. The V gene end was trimmed by 3 bases and the J gene end by 2 bases; junction bases not matched to a gene: 9. Original handling: Estimation of nucleated cell counts relied on the amplification of reference gene primers. The assay was immunoSEQ multiplex PCR, and TCRdb's table has in-frame clones only and misses some. V and J calls and clone size are copied from that table; D and trimming were computed from the DNA. Counted here are about 9,900 clones, about three quarters occurring once; the ten biggest clones make up 24%.

The TCR comes from a man between 60 and 75 years old with active COVID-19. The sequenced sample was peripheral blood. V and J are TRBV9 and TRBJ2-3; TRBD2 matches 13 bases. CDR3 amino acids: CASSGQLLAGGLTDTQYF. The CDR3 coding sequence is TGTGCCAGCAGCGGACAGCTACTAGCGGGAGGGCTCACAGATACGCAGTATTTT. Looking up the rest from reference TRBV9 and TRBJ2-3 gives the full variable domain: DSGVTQTPKHLITATGQRVTLRCSPRSGDLSVYWYQQSLDQGLQFLIQYYNGEERAKGNILERFSAQQFPDLHSELNLSSLELGDSALYFCASSGQLLAGGLTDTQYFGPGTRLTVL.